The 28 T cell receptor beta chains below come from one sample, sequenced in a study of TIL therapy for anti-PD-1-resistant metastatic lung cancer (dated by TCRdb to 2020 to 2023). In the paper's terms, the time point label means: pre-treatment sample, taken before nivolumab and TIL therapy. The baseline tumor samples were excised metastases, mostly pleural nodules or supraclavicular lymph nodes, taken from the same resection that was used to grow TIL. TCR beta CDR3 regions were amplified from genomic DNA by bias-controlled multiplex PCR with the immunoSEQ v3 hsTCRB kit. Drawn from immuneACCESS, this table holds only the in-frame rearrangements with V and J called that TCRdb kept. Clones are partly lost; checked studies trace under half to an unresolved V gene and leave the rest unexplained. The sample profile shows tens of thousands of clones; about 60% of them were found once. Of the sample, roughly a sixth is held by the ten largest clones.

This specimen was tumor tissue, taken at baseline. The receptor set was obtained from a woman between 30 and 80 years old with non-small cell lung cancer.

The CDR3 DNA sequence: TGTGCCAGCAGTGAATTCTGGGGCTCTGGGGCCAACGTCCTGACTTTC. Protein product: CASSEFWGSGANVLTF. V and J are TRBV25-1 and TRBJ2-6; D gene unclear. The ends were cut back, 1 base at V and 0 bases at J, with 7 bases in the middle. Germline CDR1 is MGHDK and CDR2 is SYGVNS. The CDR3 sequence is 16 residues long.

This clone was counted between two and nine times. The CDR3 bases are TGTGCCAGCGCCTGGGGGGAGAATGAAAAACTGTTTTTT. It codes for CASAWGENEKLFF. V is TRBV7-9 and J is TRBJ1-4, with a weak D call TRBD1 (5 bases). Trimming stripped 8 bases from V and 5 bases from J, with 12 bases between. Germline V gives CDR1 SEHNR, CDR2 FQNEAQ (reference sequence). The CDR3 covers 13 residues.

The gene calls are TRBV7-9 and TRBJ2-7, with no clear D. The CDR3 runs 13 residues. Deletions cut 5 bases from V and 4 bases from J, with 12 bases between. The germline V gene encodes CDR1 SEHNR and CDR2 FQNEAQ (reference sequence). The CDR3 spells CASSPRQFYEQYF. The CDR3, as DNA: TGTGCCAGCAGCCCAAGACAATTTTACGAGCAGTACTTC.

The genes are TRBV6-7 and TRBJ2-4, with no clear D. TRBV6-7 is noted as an ORF with a role that remains uncertain. The ends were cut back, 0 bases at V and 0 bases at J, with 9 bases in the middle. The CDR3 sequence is 16 residues long. The CDR3 nucleotides are TGTGCCAGCAGTTACTCGACCCCGGGAGCCAAAAACATTCAGTACTTC. Its translation: CASSYSTPGAKNIQYF.

The rearrangement uses TRBV5-7 and TRBJ1-2; D perhaps matches TRBD1 (5 bases). TRBV5-7 is marked as an open reading frame, function uncertain. This CDR3 region has 13 residues. V shed 5 bases and J shed 2 bases, with 10 bases lying between them. The DNA of the CDR3 is TGTGCCAGCAGTCGGGACCCGAACTATGGCTACACCTTC. This codes for CASSRDPNYGYTF.

The chain combines TRBV28 with TRBJ1-5; the match to TRBD1 covers 10 bases. The trim removed 6 bases at V and 7 bases at J, leaving 6 bases unmatched. The V gene's germline CDR1 is MDHEN and CDR2 SYDVKM. CDR3 length: 14 amino acids. CDR3 bases: TGTGCCAGCAGCCAGACAGGGGGCGGACAGCCCCAGCATTTT. As protein: CASSQTGGGQPQHF.

J is TRBJ2-1 and V is TRBV5-4; 8 bases agree with TRBD2. Germline CDR1 reads SGHNT; CDR2 reads YYREEE (reference sequence). J gave up 8 bases and V 4 bases, and 14 bases lay outside the gene matches. The CDR3 loop spans 16 amino acids. The chain's CDR3 is CASSKGPKRELHEQFF. CDR3 DNA: TGTGCCAGCAGCAAGGGTCCTAAGCGGGAGTTACATGAGCAGTTCTTC.

This chain links TRBV7-2 with TRBJ1-5; 9 bases agree with TRBD1. Germline V gene sequence: CDR1 SGHTA, CDR2 FQGNSA. The J segment lost 9 bases and the V segment lost 0 bases, leaving 9 bases of the junction unmatched. There are 16 residues in the CDR3. The CDR3 coding sequence is TGTGCCAGCAGCTTAGCAGGCCCGGGACAGGGAGGGCCCCAGCATTTT. Translated: CASSLAGPGQGGPQHF.

The chain uses TRBV7-9 and TRBJ1-5, with D tentatively TRBD1 (6 bases). The V and J ends lost 7 bases and 9 bases respectively, with 13 bases between them. The CDR3 runs to 12 residues. The germline gives CDR1 SEHNR, CDR2 FQNEAQ (reference sequence). The CDR3, as DNA: TGTGCCAGCAACCTAGGGGGTGGGCCCCAGCATTTT. It encodes CASNLGGGPQHF.

V gene TRBV15 combines with J gene TRBJ1-5; D is unresolved. Trimming stripped 3 bases from V and 0 bases from J, with 6 bases between. The CDR3 totals 14 residues. Germline CDR1 is LNHNV and CDR2 is YYDKDF (reference sequence). The chain's CDR3 is CATSRGYSNQPQHF. CDR3 DNA sequence: TGTGCCACCAGCAGGGGATATAGCAATCAGCCCCAGCATTTT.

V and J are TRBV5-4 and TRBJ2-2, with D tentatively TRBD2 (5 bases). Per germline, CDR1 SGHNT and CDR2 YYREEE (reference sequence). With 0 bases removed from V and 5 bases from J, the gap between germline ends came to 14 bases. This CDR3 has 16 amino acids. CDR3 loop: CASSLGLKSETGELFF. DNA of the CDR3: TGTGCCAGCAGCTTGGGACTAAAATCGGAGACCGGGGAGCTGTTTTTT.

The chain recombines TRBV21-1 with TRBJ2-7; no DNA check was done on the table's D call, TRBD1. TRBV21-1 is classified as a pseudogene. This CDR3 comprises 14 residues. The CDR3 DNA sequence: TGTGCCAGCATACAGGGATCGGCCAACTACGAGCAGTACTTC. Translation gives CASIQGSANYEQYF.

This clone was observed a few times. The V call is TRBV2, the J call TRBJ2-2; TRBD2 matches at 7 bases. V lost 3 bases, J lost 0 bases, and 4 bases stayed unmatched. The CDR3 spans 16 residues. Germline values: CDR1 SNHLY, CDR2 FYNNEI. The CDR3 region is CASSEWGGPNTGELFF. The CDR3 coding sequence is TGTGCCAGCAGTGAGTGGGGAGGGCCGAACACCGGGGAGCTGTTTTTT.

The chain joins TRBV7-8 to TRBJ2-7, with 11 nucleotides matching TRBD2. V shed 5 bases, J shed 3 bases, and the junction held 3 bases outside the gene matches. This CDR3 has 14 residues. Germline V lookup: CDR1 SGHVS, CDR2 FQNEAQ. Here the CDR3 DNA reads TGTGCCAGCAGCCTACTAGCGGGAGACTACGAGCAGTACTTC. Translation: CASSLLAGDYEQYF. The variable domain in full, with the rest retrieved from reference TRBV7-8 and TRBJ2-7, is GAGVSQSPRYKVAKRGQDVALRCDPISGHVSLFWYQQALGQGPEFLTYFQNEAQLDKSGLPSDRFFAERPEGSVSTLKIQRTQQEDSAVYLCASSLLAGDYEQYFGPGTRLTVT.

The genes are TRBV25-1 and TRBJ2-2; 11 bases are shared with TRBD1. Germline V gives CDR1 MGHDK, CDR2 SYGVNS. Losses at the gene ends were 8 bases for V and 3 bases for J; bases not matched to a gene: 5. The CDR3 length is 15 residues. Written as DNA, the CDR3 is TGTGCCAGCGCGGGACAGGGGGGGTACACCGGGGAGCTGTTTTTT. Translation: CASAGQGGYTGELFF.

V and J are TRBV7-2 and TRBJ2-1, with 12 bases matching TRBD2. Trimming cost V 7 bases and J 7 bases; bases outside gene matches: 14. The germline V gene has CDR1 SGHTA and CDR2 FQGNSA. This CDR3 is built from 17 residues. CDR3 nucleotides: TGTGCCAGCACCAAACACCTAGCGGGAGGGCCTAGGAATGAGCAGTTCTTC. This encodes CASTKHLAGGPRNEQFF.

The chain is built from TRBV5-1 and TRBJ2-4; D not resolved. Germline assignment: CDR1 SGHRS and CDR2 YFSETQ. Trimming left V 5 bases short and J 16 bases short, with 7 bases between. This CDR3 spans 8 amino acids. DNA for the CDR3: TGCGCCAGCAGAGAGAGATACTTC. Translation gives CASRERYF.

The CDR3 nucleotides read TGTGCCAGTTCTTTTCTTTATCAGCCCCAGCATTTT. It codes for CASSFLYQPQHF. The chain combines TRBV19 with TRBJ1-5; D gene ambiguous. CDR3 length: 12 residues. Germline V gene lookup returns CDR1 LNHDA and CDR2 SQIVND (reference sequence). Trimming pared 8 bases from V and 5 bases from J, leaving 10 bases between. Full variable domain (remainder filled in from reference TRBV19 and TRBJ1-5): DGGITQSPKYLFRKEGQNVTLSCEQNLNHDAMYWYRQDPGQGLRLIYYSQIVNDFQKGDIAEGYSVSREKKESFPLTVTSAQKNPTAFYLCASSFLYQPQHFGDGTRLSIL.

For this clone: Other DNA sequences from this sample encode an identical CDR3 as well. V is TRBV7-9 and J is TRBJ2-7; either TRBD1 or TRBD2 may fit D (5 bases each). The CDR3 consists of 12 residues. The germline CDR1 and CDR2 sequences are SEHNR and FQNEAQ (reference sequence). Trimming removed 5 bases at V and 3 bases at J, with 8 bases between. The CDR3 coding sequence is TGTGCCAGCAGCCTGGGGGACTACGAGCAGTACTTC. It encodes CASSLGDYEQYF.

The gene calls are TRBV7-8 and TRBJ2-7; tentative D call: TRBD2 (6 bases). CDR1 and CDR2 (germline): SGHVS, FQNEAQ. The V gene lost 3 bases and the J gene lost 3 bases, with 15 bases spanning the gap. The CDR3 sequence is 15 residues long. The CDR3 spells CASSLGGRNYYEQYF. The CDR3 nucleotides read TGTGCCAGCAGCTTGGGTGGGAGGAACTACTACGAGCAGTACTTC.

This chain uses TRBV7-9 with TRBJ1-1; TRBD1 agrees at 9 bases. Losses at the gene ends were 4 bases for V and 1 base for J; bases not matched to a gene: 10. The germline gives CDR1 SEHNR, CDR2 FQNEAQ (reference sequence). CDR3 size: 17 residues. CDR3 nucleotides: TGTGCCAGCAGCTATTGGACAGGGGCATCCCCGAACACTGAAGCTTTCTTT. Translation gives CASSYWTGASPNTEAFF.

The J gene is TRBJ2-5, the V gene TRBV4-2, with 15 bases matching TRBD2. Germline CDR1 LGHNA, CDR2 YNFKEQ. The CDR3 has 17 residues. J gave up 2 bases and V 2 bases, and 3 bases lay outside the gene matches. The CDR3 protein is CASSQRTSGRAQETQYF. CDR3 bases: TGTGCCAGCAGCCAACGGACTAGCGGGAGGGCTCAAGAGACCCAGTACTTC.

The chain has TRBV6-1 and TRBJ2-3; 11 nucleotides align to TRBD2. V shed 5 bases, J shed 1 base, and the junction held 2 bases outside the gene matches. CDR3 length: 15 amino acids. CDR1 MNHNS and CDR2 SASEGT come from the germline V gene. The CDR3 DNA reads as TGTGCCAGCAGTAAGGGACTAGCGGGCACAGATACGCAGTATTTT. This gives the protein CASSKGLAGTDTQYF.

The rearrangement uses TRBV7-6 and TRBJ2-1, with D tentatively TRBD2 (5 bases). Trimming pared 4 bases from V and 7 bases from J, leaving 14 bases between. The V gene's germline CDR1 is SGHVS and CDR2 FNYEAQ. The CDR3 is 14 residues long. CDR3 sequence: CASSSDGGRNEQFF. CDR3 nucleotides: TGTGCCAGCAGCTCGGACGGAGGACGGAATGAGCAGTTCTTC.

This clone was picked up a small number of times. The chain uses TRBV15 and TRBJ1-1; D is undetermined. Germline V gives CDR1 LNHNV, CDR2 YYDKDF (reference sequence). The CDR3 sequence is 15 residues long. The V gene lost 0 bases and the J gene lost 0 bases, with 8 bases spanning the gap. DNA of the CDR3: TGTGCCACCAGCAGAGACTACGGAGTGAACACTGAAGCTTTCTTT. Translated: CATSRDYGVNTEAFF. Full variable domain (remainder filled in from reference TRBV15 and TRBJ1-1): DAMVIQNPRYQVTQFGKPVTLSCSQTLNHNVMYWYQQKSSQAPKLLFHYYDKDFNNEADTPDNFQSRRPNTSFCFLDIRSPGLGDTAMYLCATSRDYGVNTEAFFGQGTRLTVV.

The chain combines TRBV21-1 with TRBJ1-3. TRBV21-1 is a known pseudogene. The CDR3 totals 15 residues. For the CDR3, the DNA is TGTGCCAGCGGTGGAGGGCCTATCTCTGGAAACACCATATATTTT. Its protein is CASGGGPISGNTIYF.

J is TRBJ2-1 and V is TRBV29-1; 11 nucleotides line up with TRBD2. CDR1 SQVTM and CDR2 ANQGSEA come from the germline V gene. This CDR3 comprises 13 residues. The trim removed 6 bases at V and 3 bases at J, leaving 1 base unmatched. CDR3 sequence (DNA): TGCAGCGTCGGGACTAGCGGCTACAATGAGCAGTTCTTC. Protein product: CSVGTSGYNEQFF.

CDR3 in DNA: TGTGCCAGCAGTAAACTAGCGGAACCCTACGAGCAGTACTTC. Encoded protein: CASSKLAEPYEQYF. V gene TRBV6-5 combines with J gene TRBJ2-7; 8 nucleotides match TRBD2. The CDR3 is 14 amino acids. With 5 bases clipped from V and 2 bases from J, the junction kept 5 bases outside the gene matches. CDR1 is MNHEY and CDR2 is SVGAGI in the germline V gene.